This T cell receptor beta chain stems from a study of T cells in Graves' hyperthyroidism and ophthalmopathy. TCR beta CDR3 region amplification was performed from RNA transcripts. Using the HTBI primer set, a first-round RT-PCR was run on the TCR CDR3. TCRdb fed the multiplex PCR reads into MiXCR, producing one record per CDR3 protein. Of about 680,000 distinct CDR3 sequences listed, 30% to 40% were seen once; the top ten hold roughly 30%. V shed 3 bases and J 0 bases; nucleotides not matched to a gene: 2. Germline CDR1 is SGHAT and CDR2 is FQNNGV. This CDR3 is 15 amino acids long. The rearrangement links TRBV11-2 to TRBJ2-7; 10 bases are shared with TRBD2. Material: blood. The receptor comes from a woman in her thirties or forties with Graves' hyperthyroidism. The CDR3 is CASSFSSGSSYEQYF. The CDR3 bases are TGTGCCAGCAGCTTTTCTAGCGGGAGCTCCTACGAGCAGTACTTC. Full variable domain (rest looked up from reference TRBV11-2 and TRBJ2-7): EAGVAQSPRYKIIEKRQSVAFWCNPISGHATLYWYQQILGQGPKLLIQFQNNGVVDDSQLPKDRFSAERLKGVDSTLKIQPAKLEDSAVYLCASSFSSGSSYEQYFGPGTRLTVT.